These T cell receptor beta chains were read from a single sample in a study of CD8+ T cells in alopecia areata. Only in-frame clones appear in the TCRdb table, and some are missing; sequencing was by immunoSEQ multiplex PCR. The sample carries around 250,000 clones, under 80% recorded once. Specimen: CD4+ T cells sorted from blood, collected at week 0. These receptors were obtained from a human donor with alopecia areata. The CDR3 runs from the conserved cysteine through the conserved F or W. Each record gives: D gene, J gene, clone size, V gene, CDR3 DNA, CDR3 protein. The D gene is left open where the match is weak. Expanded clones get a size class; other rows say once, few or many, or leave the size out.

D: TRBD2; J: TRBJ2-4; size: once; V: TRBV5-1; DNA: TGCGCCAGCAGCGGGACTAGCGGGGACAAAAACATTCAGTACTTC; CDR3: CASSGTSGDKNIQYF
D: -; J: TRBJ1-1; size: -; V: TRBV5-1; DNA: TGCGCCAGCAATTACGGTTCTGGGGGGAGCACTGAAGCTTTCTTT; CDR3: CASNYGSGGSTEAFF
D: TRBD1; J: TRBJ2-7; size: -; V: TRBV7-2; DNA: TGTGCCAGCAGCTTCACAGGGGGTGCAGGAGAGCAGTACTTC; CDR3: CASSFTGGAGEQYF
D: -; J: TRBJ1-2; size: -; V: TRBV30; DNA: TGTGCCTGGAGTGTACTGGCACCCCAAGGAGGCTACACCTTC; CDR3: CAWSVLAPQGGYTF
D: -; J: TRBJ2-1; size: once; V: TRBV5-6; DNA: TGTGCCAGCAGCTTGGGCCACGGGAATGAGCAGTTCTTC; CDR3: CASSLGHGNEQFF
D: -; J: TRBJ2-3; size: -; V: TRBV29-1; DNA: TGCAGCGTGGACGGCACAGATACGCAGTATTTT; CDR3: CSVDGTDTQYF
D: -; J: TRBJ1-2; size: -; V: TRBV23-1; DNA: TGCGCCAGCAGTCAATCGGTAGCCCGGGCGGGCTACACCTTC; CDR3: CASSQSVARAGYTF
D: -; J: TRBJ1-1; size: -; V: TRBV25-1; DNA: TGTGCCAGCAGGGAAAGGACTGAAGCTTTCTTT; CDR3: CASRERTEAFF
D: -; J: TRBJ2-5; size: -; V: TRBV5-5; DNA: TGTGCCAGCAGCTTCTCCGGGTCGACGGGGGAGACCCAGTACTTC; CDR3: CASSFSGSTGETQYF
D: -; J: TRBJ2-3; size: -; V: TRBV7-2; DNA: TGTGCCAGCAGCCCCTTTCACTCAGATACGCAGTATTTT; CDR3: CASSPFHSDTQYF
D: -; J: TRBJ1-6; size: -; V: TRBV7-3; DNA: TGTGCCAGCAGCTTGGGAGGACATAATAATTCACCCCTCCACTTT; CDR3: CASSLGGHNNSPLHF
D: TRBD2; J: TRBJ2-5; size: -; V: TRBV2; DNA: TGTGCCAGCACTGGACTAGCCAAAGAGACCCAGTACTTC; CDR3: CASTGLAKETQYF
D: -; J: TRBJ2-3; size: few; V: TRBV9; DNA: TGTGCCAGCAGCGTCAGGGGGGACACAGATACGCAGTATTTT; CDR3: CASSVRGDTDTQYF
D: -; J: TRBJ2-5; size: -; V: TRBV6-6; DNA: TGTGCCAGCAGTTATACAGCGCTCGGGCAGACCCAGTACTTC; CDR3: CASSYTALGQTQYF
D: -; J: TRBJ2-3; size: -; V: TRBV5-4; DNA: TGTGCCAGCAGCCCGAACCCATTAGTGGCAGATACGCAGTATTTT; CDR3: CASSPNPLVADTQYF
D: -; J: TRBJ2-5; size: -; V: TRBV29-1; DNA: TGCAGCGTTGGTCCAGCTCGGGGTGGAGAGACCCAGTACTTC; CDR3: CSVGPARGGETQYF
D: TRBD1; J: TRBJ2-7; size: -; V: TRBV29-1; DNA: TGCAGCGTCCTGGGACAGGGCGGCTCCGAGCAGTACTTC; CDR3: CSVLGQGGSEQYF
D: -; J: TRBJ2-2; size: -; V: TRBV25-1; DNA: TGTGCCAGCACCACAGGCGGGGAGCTGTTTTTT; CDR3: CASTTGGELFF
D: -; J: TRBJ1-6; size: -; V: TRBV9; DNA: TGTGCCAGCAGCGTAGCTATCGGGGACAACTCACCCCTCCACTTT; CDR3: CASSVAIGDNSPLHF
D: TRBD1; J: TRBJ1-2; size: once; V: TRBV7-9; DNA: TGTGCCAGCAGCTTAGGACAGGGAGATGGCTACACCTTC; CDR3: CASSLGQGDGYTF
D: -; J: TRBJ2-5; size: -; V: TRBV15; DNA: TGTGCCACCAGCAGACCCCAAGAGACCCAGTACTTC; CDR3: CATSRPQETQYF
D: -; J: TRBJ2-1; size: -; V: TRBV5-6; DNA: TGTGCCAGCAGCTTGGACTACACCAATGAGCAGTTCTTC; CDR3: CASSLDYTNEQFF
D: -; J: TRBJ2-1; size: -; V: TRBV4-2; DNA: TGTGCCAGCAGTCCCGACGGAAATGAGCAGTTCTTC; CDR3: CASSPDGNEQFF
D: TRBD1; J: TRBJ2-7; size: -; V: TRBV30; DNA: TGTGCCTGGGCTTCCGGGACAGGGGGGAACGAGCAGTACTTC; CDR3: CAWASGTGGNEQYF
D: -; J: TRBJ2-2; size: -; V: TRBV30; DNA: TGTGCCTGGAGTGTACTTGGGGCTGGCGGGGAGCTGTTTTTT; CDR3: CAWSVLGAGGELFF
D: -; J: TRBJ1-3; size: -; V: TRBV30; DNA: TGTGCCTGGAGTCCCATCGGGCTCTCTGGAAACACCATATATTTT; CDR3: CAWSPIGLSGNTIYF
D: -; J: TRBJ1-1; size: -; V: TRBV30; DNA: TGTGCCTGGAGTGCCACTGGATTTGAAGCTTTCTTT; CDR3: CAWSATGFEAFF
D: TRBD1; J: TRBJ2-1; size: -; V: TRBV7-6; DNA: TGTGCCAGCAGTCTGTTAAGGGGGACAGGGGCCTACAATGAGCAGTTCTTC; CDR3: CASSLLRGTGAYNEQFF
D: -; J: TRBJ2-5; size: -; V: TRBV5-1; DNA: TGCGCCAGCAGCTCACAGGTTCAGAGGACCCAGTACTTC; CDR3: CASSSQVQRTQYF
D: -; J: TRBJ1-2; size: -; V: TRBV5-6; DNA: TGTGCCAGCAGCTTGAGGCCAGGGAAATTTAACTATGGCTACACCTTC; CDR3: CASSLRPGKFNYGYTF
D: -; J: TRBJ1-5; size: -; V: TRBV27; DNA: TGTGCCAGCAGTTTGGCCCCGGGCGCCTCAGCGGGGCCCCAGCATTTT; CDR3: CASSLAPGASAGPQHF
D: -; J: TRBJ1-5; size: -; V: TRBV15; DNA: TGTGCCACCAGCAGAGAGGGGACGAAGCCCCAGCATTTT; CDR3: CATSREGTKPQHF
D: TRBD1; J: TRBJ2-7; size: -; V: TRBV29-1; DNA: TGCAGCGCCCAACAGGGGGCCTACGAGCAGTACTTC; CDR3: CSAQQGAYEQYF
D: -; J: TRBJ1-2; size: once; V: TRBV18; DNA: TGTGCCAGCTCACCACGTTCGGACGATGGCTACACCTTC; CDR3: CASSPRSDDGYTF
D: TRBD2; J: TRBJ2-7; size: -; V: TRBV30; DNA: TGTGCCTGGGGGAGGGCCTACGAGCAGTACTTC; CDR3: CAWGRAYEQYF
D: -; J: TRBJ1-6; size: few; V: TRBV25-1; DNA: TGTGCCAGCAGTGAATTTAGGGGAGTAAATTCACCCCTCCACTTT; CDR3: CASSEFRGVNSPLHF
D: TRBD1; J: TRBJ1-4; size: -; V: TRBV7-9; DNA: TGTGCCAGCAGCTCGGGACAGGGGGCCTTTGACGAAAAACTGTTTTTT; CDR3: CASSSGQGAFDEKLFF
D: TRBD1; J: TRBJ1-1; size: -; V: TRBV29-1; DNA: TGCAGCGTTGATCGGACAGGTAGGAACACTGAAGCTTTCTTT; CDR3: CSVDRTGRNTEAFF
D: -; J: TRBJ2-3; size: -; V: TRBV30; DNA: TGTGCCTGGAGTGTGGATACGCAGTATTTT; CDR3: CAWSVDTQYF
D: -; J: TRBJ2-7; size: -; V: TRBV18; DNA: TGTGCCAGCTCACCATGGGCAGGGCAGTCAACCTACGAGCAGTACTTC; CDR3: CASSPWAGQSTYEQYF
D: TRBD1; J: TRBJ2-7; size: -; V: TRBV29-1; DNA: TGCAGCGTACCCGGGACAGGGATCTACGAGCAGTACTTC; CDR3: CSVPGTGIYEQYF
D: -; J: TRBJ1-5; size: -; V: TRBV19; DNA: TGTGCCAGTACCACGACAAGGGTCCCCAATCAGCCCCAGCATTTT; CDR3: CASTTTRVPNQPQHF
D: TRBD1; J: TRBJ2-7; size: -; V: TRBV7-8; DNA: TGTGCCAGCGGGACGGACAGGGACGGCGAGCAGTACTTC; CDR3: CASGTDRDGEQYF
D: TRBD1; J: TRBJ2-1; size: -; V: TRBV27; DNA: TGTGCCAGCAGCCCAGACAGGGGTTCCTACAATGAGCAGTTCTTC; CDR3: CASSPDRGSYNEQFF
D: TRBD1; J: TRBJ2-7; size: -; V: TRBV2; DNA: TGTGCCAGCAGGGAGGACAGGGGAATCCACGAGCAGTACTTC; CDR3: CASREDRGIHEQYF
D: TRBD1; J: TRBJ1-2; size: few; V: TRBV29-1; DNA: TGCAGCGTAGGGCAGGGGGTGAGTCCCTATGGCTACACCTTC; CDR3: CSVGQGVSPYGYTF
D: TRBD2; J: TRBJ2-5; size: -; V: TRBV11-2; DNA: TGTGCCAGCAGCTCCCAGACTAGCGGGGAGACCCAGTACTTC; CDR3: CASSSQTSGETQYF
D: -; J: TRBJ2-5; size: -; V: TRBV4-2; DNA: TGTGCCAGCAGCCAAGATATCGGCAGCTCGGAGACCCAGTACTTC; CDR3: CASSQDIGSSETQYF
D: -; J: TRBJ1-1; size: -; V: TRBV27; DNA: TGTGCCAGCAGTTTAGGCGGGAACACTGAAGCTTTCTTT; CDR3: CASSLGGNTEAFF
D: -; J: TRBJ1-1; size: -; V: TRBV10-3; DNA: TGTGCCATCAGTGAAAAGGGACGGATTAACACTGAAGCTTTCTTT; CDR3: CAISEKGRINTEAFF
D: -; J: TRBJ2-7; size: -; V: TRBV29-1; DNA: TGCAGCGTTAAAAGTGGAACCTACGAGCAGTACTTC; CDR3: CSVKSGTYEQYF
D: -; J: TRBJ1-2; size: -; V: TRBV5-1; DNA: TGCGCCAGCACGACAGGAGTTAACTATGGCTACACCTTC; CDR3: CASTTGVNYGYTF
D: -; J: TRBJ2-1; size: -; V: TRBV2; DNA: TGTGCCAGCAAGGGCGGGCCCTACAATGAGCAGTTCTTC; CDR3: CASKGGPYNEQFF
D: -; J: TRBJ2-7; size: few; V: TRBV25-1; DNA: TGTGCCAGCAGGGGGACGTGGGGAGGAGCCTACGAGCAGTACTTC; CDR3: CASRGTWGGAYEQYF
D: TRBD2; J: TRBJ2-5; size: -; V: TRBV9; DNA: TGTGCCAGCAGCGCCCCGGGACTAGCGGGCCCCTCAGGGGGGACCCAGTACTTC; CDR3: CASSAPGLAGPSGGTQYF
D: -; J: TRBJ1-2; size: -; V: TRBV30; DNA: TGTGCCTGGAGTGTATACTCAGGGTTGACACTTAACTATGGCTACACCTTC; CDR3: CAWSVYSGLTLNYGYTF
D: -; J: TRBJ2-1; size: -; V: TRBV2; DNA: TGTGCCAGCAGTGGACAGGTCGACCCCTCCTACAATGAGCAGTTCTTC; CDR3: CASSGQVDPSYNEQFF